Following are 25 T cell receptor beta chains from one sample sequenced in a study of Ad26.COV2.S vaccination and SARS-CoV-2 variants. Sample treatment: over 15 received Ad26.COV2.S at low or high dose, single or two shots; 5 received placebo; per-sample allocation not given. It was on day 63 after the first vaccine or placebo injection that samples were taken. TCRdb's table, derived via immunoSEQ multiplex PCR, lists solely in-frame clones and lacks some. The sample has about 350,000 clones, roughly 90% seen once. The material was peripheral blood, obtained in a trial of Ad26.COV2.S vaccine versus placebo. Every receptor here comes from a person between 18 and 65 years old who received the Ad26.COV2.S COVID-19 vaccine or a placebo.

This chain joins TRBV19 and TRBJ2-3; D is undetermined. The ends were cut back, 10 bases at V and 0 bases at J, with 2 bases in the middle. Looked up from germline, CDR1 is LNHDA and CDR2 is SQIVND (reference sequence). The length of the CDR3 is 10 residues. The CDR3 nucleotides read TGTGCCACTAGCACAGATACGCAGTATTTT. Protein sequence: CATSTDTQYF.

The rearrangement uses TRBV4-3 and TRBJ1-2; 7 bases map to TRBD1. CDR1 is LGHNA, CDR2 YSLEER, per germline. This CDR3 has 15 residues. The V and J ends lost 0 bases and 5 bases, in that order; junction bases with no gene match: 6. The DNA of the CDR3 is TGCGCCAGCAGCCAAGACCAGGGGGGGTGGTATGGCTACACCTTC. As protein: CASSQDQGGWYGYTF.

V is TRBV2 and J is TRBJ1-1, with 8 nucleotides matching TRBD1. The CDR3 has 13 amino acids. V trimming: 6 bases; J trimming: 10 bases; junction bases outside the gene matches: 10. Germline V gene data show CDR1 as SNHLY and CDR2 as FYNNEI. CDR3 coding DNA: TGTGCCAGCAGGGCTGGTGGACAGGGAGGAGCTTTCTTT. Its protein is CASRAGGQGGAFF.

This sequence joins TRBV5-1 and TRBJ2-3, with D perhaps TRBD2 (5 bases). V lost 7 bases, J lost 5 bases, and 17 bases lay in between. In germline, CDR1 is SGHRS, CDR2 YFSETQ. This CDR3 region has 14 residues. The CDR3 sequence: CASRELERLDTQYF. The CDR3 DNA reads as TGCGCCAGCCGAGAACTAGAGAGATTAGATACGCAGTATTTT.

This sequence joins TRBV27 and TRBJ2-7, with D perhaps assigned TRBD1 or TRBD2 (6 bases each). CDR3 length equals 14 residues. V lost 6 bases to trimming and J lost 4 bases, with 16 bases between them. CDR1 is MNHEY and CDR2 is SMNVEV in the germline V gene (reference sequence). The CDR3: CASSTQGTGYEQYF. Written as DNA, the CDR3 is TGTGCCAGCAGCACGCAGGGGACTGGGTACGAGCAGTACTTC.

The chain has TRBV3-1 (or the pseudogene TRBV3-2) and TRBJ2-1, with D unclear. The CDR3 is 17 amino acids. V lost 4 bases and J 0 bases, leaving 16 bases between the germline ends. Per the germline V gene, CDR1 is LGHDT and CDR2 is YNNKEL (reference sequence). The CDR3 spells CASSPVTSIPSYNEQFF. CDR3 nucleotides: TGTGCCAGCAGCCCCGTCACGTCAATTCCCTCCTACAATGAGCAGTTCTTC.

This chain joins TRBV5-4 and TRBJ2-4, with 7 bases identical to TRBD2. CDR3 length: 11 amino acids. Looked up from germline, CDR1 is SGHNT and CDR2 is YYREEE (reference sequence). V gave up 9 bases and J gave up 12 bases; unmatched junction bases: 9. The CDR3 DNA reads as TGTGCCACGTCACGGGAGGCGACTCAGTACTTC. This encodes CATSREATQYF.

CDR3 in DNA: TGTGCCAGCAGCTCCACCGAGGAGGGATACTATGGCTACACCTTC. Translation: CASSSTEEGYYGYTF. The gene calls are TRBV28 and TRBJ1-2; D unclear. The CDR3 contains 15 residues. Germline V gene data show CDR1 as MDHEN and CDR2 as SYDVKM. With 6 bases removed from V and 3 bases from J, the gap between germline ends came to 17 bases.

J is TRBJ2-7 and V is TRBV6-5, with 9 nucleotides matching TRBD2. Germline trimming cut 7 bases from V and 1 base from J; bases unmatched to any gene: 2. The CDR3 extends over 13 amino acids. The germline V gene has CDR1 MNHEY and CDR2 SVGAGI. CDR3 sequence reads: CASKLAGSYEQYF. The CDR3 region has the DNA TGTGCCAGCAAACTAGCGGGTTCCTACGAGCAGTACTTC.

CDR3 sequence reads: CASSFPGTGPYNEQFF. CDR3 in DNA: TGTGCCAGCAGTTTCCCCGGGACAGGGCCCTACAATGAGCAGTTCTTC. This chain uses TRBV28 with TRBJ2-1, with 9 positions matching TRBD1. In germline, CDR1 is MDHEN, CDR2 SYDVKM. V was pared by 3 bases and J by 2 bases, with 5 bases of the junction left unmatched. The CDR3 sequence is 16 residues long.

The V gene is TRBV3-1 (or the pseudogene TRBV3-2), the J gene TRBJ2-7; 9 positions agree with TRBD1. Looked up from germline, CDR1 is LGHDT and CDR2 is YNNKEL (reference sequence). The V and J ends lost 2 bases and 3 bases, in that order; junction bases with no gene match: 8. The CDR3 length is 16 residues. The DNA of the CDR3 is TGTGCCAGCAGCCAAACACCGGGACAGGGCTACTACGAGCAGTACTTC. It translates to CASSQTPGQGYYEQYF.

CDR3 coding DNA: TGTGCCAGCAGTTTATCCGGGATCTATAATTCACCCCTCCACTTT. Encoded protein: CASSLSGIYNSPLHF. V and J are TRBV27 and TRBJ1-6; D is unclear. The ends were cut back, 0 bases at V and 3 bases at J, with 6 bases in the middle. Germline CDR1 MNHEY, CDR2 SMNVEV (reference sequence). The CDR3 has 15 residues.

V and J are TRBV6-2 or TRBV6-3 and TRBJ1-1, with TRBD1 as a possible D gene (5 bases). There are 15 residues in the CDR3. V dropped 4 bases and J dropped 4 bases, with 16 bases sitting between them. From germline, CDR1 is MNHEY and CDR2 SVGEGT. This CDR3 is CASSFPRDGLTEAFF. The DNA of the CDR3 is TGTGCCAGCAGTTTCCCTCGGGACGGGCTCACTGAAGCTTTCTTT.

The J gene is TRBJ2-2, the V gene TRBV24-1, with D perhaps TRBD1 (6 bases). Germline V gene data show CDR1 as KGHDR and CDR2 as SFDVKD. V was cut by 2 bases and J by 0 bases, with 9 bases left in between. This CDR3 comprises 16 residues. CDR3 nucleotide sequence: TGTGCCACCAGTGATTATGGGACAACGAACACCGGGGAGCTGTTTTTT. Amino acid sequence: CATSDYGTTNTGELFF.

The chain carries TRBV4-2 and TRBJ2-3, with D perhaps matching TRBD2 (5 bases). CDR3 length: 15 amino acids. Germline values: CDR1 LGHNA, CDR2 YNFKEQ. V lost 4 bases to trimming and J lost 2 bases, with 13 bases between them. CDR3 nucleotide sequence: TGTGCCAGCAGCCCCCTCTGGGGAGTCACAGATACGCAGTATTTT. As protein: CASSPLWGVTDTQYF.

The V and J genes are TRBV7-2 and TRBJ1-6, with a tentative D call TRBD1 (5 bases). This CDR3 spans 16 amino acids. CDR1 SGHTA and CDR2 FQGNSA come from the germline V gene. V gave up 5 bases and J gave up 9 bases, with 20 bases separating them. The CDR3 DNA sequence: TGTGCCAGCAGCAGAAAGGGGTCAGGGTTAGGTTCACCCCTCCACTTT. The encoded protein is CASSRKGSGLGSPLHF.

The V and J genes are TRBV20-1 and TRBJ1-1; D not certain. The CDR3 totals 15 residues. Germline loops: CDR1 DFQATT, CDR2 SNEGSKA (reference sequence). The ends were cut back, 3 bases at V and 5 bases at J, with 19 bases in the middle. This CDR3 is CSASSLSSPSTEAFF. Here the CDR3 DNA reads TGCAGTGCTAGTAGCCTCTCCTCGCCTTCGACTGAAGCTTTCTTT.

CDR3 nucleotides: TGTGCCAGTAGTCACCGGGACAGGGCCCCCTCTGGGGCCAACGTCCTGACTTTC. Encoded protein: CASSHRDRAPSGANVLTF. The rearrangement uses TRBV19 and TRBJ2-6, with 9 bases aligning to TRBD1. The CDR3 contains 18 residues. Losses at the gene ends were 5 bases for V and 0 bases for J; bases not matched to a gene: 8. Germline V gene data show CDR1 as LNHDA and CDR2 as SQIVND (reference sequence).

In its sample, this clone was seen a few times. The CDR3, as DNA: TGTGCCTGGACCCGGGGAAACACCGGGGAGCTGTTTTTT. Its protein is CAWTRGNTGELFF. The chain carries TRBV30 and TRBJ2-2, with D maybe TRBD2 (5 bases). The CDR3 has 13 residues. V was clipped by 4 bases and J by 2 bases, with 8 bases between them. Germline V gene sequence: CDR1 GTSNPN, CDR2 SVGIG (reference sequence).

The CDR3 region is CASSLERGGLETQYF. CDR3 nucleotide sequence: TGTGCCAGCAGCTTGGAACGGGGGGGCTTGGAGACCCAGTACTTC. The chain has TRBV5-6 and TRBJ2-5, with 8 bases lining up with TRBD2. Germline CDR1 and CDR2: SGHDT and YYEEEE. Trimming at V came to 0 bases and at J to 5 bases, leaving 6 bases not matched to a gene. This CDR3 spans 15 amino acids.

The chain has TRBV9 and TRBJ2-1; tentative D call: TRBD2 (5 bases). This CDR3 is 17 amino acids long. Trimming took 3 bases from V and 0 from J, leaving 16 bases between them. Germline CDR1 reads SGDLS; CDR2 reads YYNGEE. The CDR3 protein is CASSASLAPSSYNEQFF. The CDR3 nucleotides read TGTGCCAGCAGCGCCAGTCTAGCACCGAGCTCCTACAATGAGCAGTTCTTC.

The chain uses TRBV18 and TRBJ2-5, with D uncertain. There are 15 residues in the CDR3. Trimming removed 4 bases from V and 1 base from J, with 13 bases in between. Germline CDR1 KGHSH, CDR2 LQKENI. This chain's CDR3 is CASSLAQAFQETQYF. DNA for the CDR3: TGTGCCAGCTCACTGGCGCAGGCCTTCCAAGAGACCCAGTACTTC.

The V gene is TRBV12-3 or TRBV12-4, the J gene TRBJ1-2, with D unresolved. The length of the CDR3 is 13 residues. Trimming took 3 bases from V and 4 from J, leaving 9 bases between them. CDR3 in DNA: TGTGCCAGCAGTTTGAACTCGGGCTATGGCTACACCTTC. Translating it yields CASSLNSGYGYTF.

In this sample, this clone turned up once. One end of the junction does not line up with germline, which may come from a read error. The chain recombines TRBV28 with TRBJ2-7, with 7 bases aligning to TRBD2. This CDR3 is built from 11 residues. The germline V gene encodes CDR1 MDHEN and CDR2 SYDVKM. CDR3 DNA: TGTGCCAGCAGTTTTGCGGGAGAAGTTCAATTC. Encoded protein: CASSFAGEVQF.

V is TRBV2 and J is TRBJ2-3, with D hard to call. Germline V gene data show CDR1 as SNHLY and CDR2 as FYNNEI. Trimming left V 11 bases short and J 0 bases short, with 18 bases between. This CDR3 contains 15 residues. CDR3 loop: CALGYPSSSTDTQYF. Written as DNA, the CDR3 is TGTGCCTTAGGATACCCTTCCTCTAGCACAGATACGCAGTATTTT.